The 10 T cell receptor beta chains in this list originate from one sample, sequenced in a study of cytomegalovirus exposure and HLA in healthy donors. A multiplex PCR was run with 60 Vbeta primers and 13 Jbeta primers. Only in-frame clones appear in the TCRdb table, and some are missing; sequencing was by immunoSEQ multiplex PCR. Its listing shows 95,000 to 150,000 clones. Material for sequencing was PBMCs. All receptors derive from a man aged 25 to 45 in good health and CMV-seronegative.

Notes on this clone: The same CDR3 also results from other DNA sequences found in this sample. The rearrangement uses TRBV18 and TRBJ1-3; 8 positions agree with TRBD1. Germline values: CDR1 KGHSH, CDR2 LQKENI. The junction had 9 bases not matched to a gene; V was cut back by 2 bases and J by 3 bases. This CDR3 has 17 residues. In nucleotides, the CDR3 is TGTGCCAGCTCACCAACCTTACAGGGGGAAAGTGGAAACACCATATATTTT. It yields the protein CASSPTLQGESGNTIYF.

Concerning this clone itself: The same CDR3 can be traced to other DNA sequences in this sample. This chain links TRBV7-2 with TRBJ1-5; D is unresolved. Trimming shortened V by 2 bases and J by 2 bases, and 7 bases separated the two germline ends. The CDR3 sequence is 14 residues long. Per germline, CDR1 SGHTA and CDR2 FQGNSA. For the CDR3, the DNA is TGTGCCAGCAGCTTACGGGGAGGCAATCAGCCCCAGCATTTT. Translating it yields CASSLRGGNQPQHF.

Comments on this clone: The CDR3 end shows no conserved phenylalanine or tryptophan, and so a read error is likely. V usage is TRBV27 and J usage is TRBJ2-7; tentatively, D is TRBD1 or TRBD2 (6 bases each). CDR1 and CDR2 from the germline V gene are MNHEY and SMNVEV (reference sequence). Trimming pared 6 bases from V and 7 bases from J, leaving 19 bases between. The CDR3 runs to 14 residues. CDR3 amino acids: CASSRDSSQGEQYL. The CDR3 nucleotides read TGTGCCAGCAGCCGGGACTCCTCCCAGGGGGAGCAGTACCTC.

The V call is TRBV7-9, the J call TRBJ2-3, with D maybe TRBD2 (5 bases). Trimming removed 3 bases from V and 8 bases from J, with 18 bases in between. This CDR3 spans 15 amino acids. Germline CDR1 SEHNR, CDR2 FQNEAQ (reference sequence). The CDR3 spells CASSFLDSTYGTQYF. The CDR3 nucleotides read TGTGCCAGCAGCTTCTTGGACTCGACCTACGGTACGCAGTATTTT.

V gene TRBV6-6 combines with J gene TRBJ2-1; 14 nucleotides agree with TRBD2. Losses at the gene ends were 2 bases for V and 8 bases for J; bases not matched to a gene: 5. Per germline, CDR1 MNHNY and CDR2 SVGAGI (reference sequence). CDR3 length: 16 residues. CDR3 region: CASSYRLAGGRDEQFF. The DNA of the CDR3 is TGTGCCAGCAGTTACAGACTAGCGGGAGGGCGGGATGAGCAGTTCTTC.

The rearrangement joins TRBV27 to TRBJ2-7, with 8 positions matching TRBD1. The length of the CDR3 is 14 residues. The V gene end was trimmed by 3 bases and the J gene end by 4 bases; junction bases not matched to a gene: 5. Germline values: CDR1 MNHEY, CDR2 SMNVEV (reference sequence). The CDR3 coding sequence is TGTGCCAGCAGTTTGGCAGGGGGCCAGTACGAGCAGTACTTC. It is translated as CASSLAGGQYEQYF.

The chain employs TRBV28 and TRBJ2-7, with D hard to call. V lost 3 bases and J lost 5, with 11 bases in between. Germline CDR1 and CDR2: MDHEN and SYDVKM. The CDR3 extends over 13 amino acids. The CDR3 DNA follows: TGTGCCAGCAGTTTGCCTAATCAGGACGAGCAGTACTTC. Amino acids: CASSLPNQDEQYF.

The chain joins TRBV7-2 to TRBJ1-2; perhaps TRBD1 as D (6 bases). There are 14 residues in the CDR3. Looked up from germline, CDR1 is SGHTA and CDR2 is FQGNSA. V was pared by 3 bases and J by 6 bases, with 14 bases between. CDR3 region: CASSLGGASDGYTF. The CDR3 DNA sequence: TGTGCCAGCAGCTTGGGGGGGGCAAGTGATGGCTACACCTTC.

The V gene is TRBV5-1, the J gene TRBJ2-2, with 9 nucleotides matching TRBD1. The V and J ends lost 4 bases and 7 bases, in that order; junction bases with no gene match: 8. The CDR3 contains 15 residues. Germline values: CDR1 SGHRS, CDR2 YFSETQ. The DNA for the CDR3 is TGCGCCAGCAGCCCGGGGACAGGGTCGGGCGGGGAGCTGTTTTTT. Protein product: CASSPGTGSGGELFF.

The chain is built from TRBV30 and TRBJ1-3; tentative D call: TRBD1 (6 bases). Trimming took off 3 bases at V and 0 bases at J, with 12 bases between the two ends. The CDR3 is made up of 15 amino acids. The germline CDR1 and CDR2 sequences are GTSNPN and SVGIG (reference sequence). CDR3 residues: CAWRGTPSSGNTIYF. The CDR3, as DNA: TGTGCCTGGAGGGGGACACCGAGCTCTGGAAACACCATATATTTT.